One sample yielded the 11 T cell receptor beta chains listed below, sequenced in a study of response to subunit inactivated influenza vaccine. TCRdb fed the RT-PCR reads into MiXCR, producing one record per CDR3 protein. The sample includes hundreds of thousands of distinct CDR3 sequences, approximately 7.7% of them seen just once. The input for sequencing was PBMCs from blood, taken around 25 months after vaccination. The receptors derive from a man between 50 and 75 years old who received an inactivated influenza vaccine.

This chain uses TRBV7-2 with TRBJ1-1, with D unresolved. V gave up 2 bases and J gave up 0 bases, with 10 bases separating them. The CDR3 has 15 amino acids. From germline, CDR1 is SGHTA and CDR2 FQGNSA. The CDR3 bases are TGTGCCAGCAGCTTATACGGATCCATGAACACTGAAGCTTTCTTT. This encodes CASSLYGSMNTEAFF.

This clonotype occurred a few times. The J gene is TRBJ2-1, the V gene TRBV28; weak D call: TRBD2 (5 bases). Germline CDR1 and CDR2: MDHEN and SYDVKM. V was shortened by 7 bases and J by 1 base, with 11 bases between the two germline ends. The CDR3 contains 14 residues. CDR3 loop: CASNYGLSYNEQFF. In DNA, the CDR3 is TGTGCCAGCAATTACGGACTGTCCTACAATGAGCAGTTCTTC.

This clonotype appeared many times. The genes are TRBV2 and TRBJ2-1, with D possibly called TRBD1 or TRBD2 (5 bases each). V shed 7 bases and J shed 12 bases, with 16 bases lying between them. This CDR3 has 12 residues. Germline V gene sequence: CDR1 SNHLY, CDR2 FYNNEI. The CDR3 DNA follows: TGTGCCAGCACCTCTGAGGGGATAGGGCAGTTCTTC. Translation: CASTSEGIGQFF.

The table lists this clonotype with many counts. The V call is TRBV25-1, the J call TRBJ2-1; no clear D. Germline CDR1 MGHDK, CDR2 SYGVNS. Trimming shortened V by 6 bases and J by 9 bases, and 6 bases separated the two germline ends. CDR3 length: 10 residues. CDR3: CASRGVEQFF. The CDR3 DNA follows: TGTGCCAGCAGAGGAGTTGAGCAGTTCTTC.

This clonotype was counted between two and nine times. J is TRBJ1-4 and V is TRBV18; 9 bases agree with TRBD1. CDR1 is KGHSH and CDR2 is LQKENI in the germline V gene. This CDR3 region has 14 residues. V shed 3 bases and J 9 bases; nucleotides not matched to a gene: 5. The CDR3 loop reads CASSPGQGAQKLFF. The CDR3 bases are TGTGCCAGCTCACCGGGACAGGGAGCGCAAAAACTGTTTTTT.

This clonotype was counted only a few times. The chain links TRBV7-2 to TRBJ2-1, with a weak D call TRBD2 (6 bases). The germline CDR1 and CDR2 sequences are SGHTA and FQGNSA. V lost 1 base, J lost 9 bases, and 10 bases lay in between. This CDR3 spans 13 amino acids. The CDR3 nucleotides are TGTGCCAGCAGCTTAGGACTAGTCGGTGAGCAGTTCTTC. It codes for CASSLGLVGEQFF.

The chain uses TRBV6-1 and TRBJ2-6, with unresolved D. The CDR3 sequence is 15 residues long. Trimming removed 3 bases at V and 3 bases at J, with 9 bases between. Looked up from germline, CDR1 is MNHNS and CDR2 is SASEGT. CDR3 sequence (DNA): TGTGCCAGCAGTGATAGGATTGGTGGGGCCAACGTCCTGACTTTC. It is translated as CASSDRIGGANVLTF.

A few counts support this clonotype. The chain recombines TRBV29-1 with TRBJ2-2; D is ambiguous. CDR3 size: 11 residues. The germline gives CDR1 SQVTM, CDR2 ANQGSEA. The germline V and J ends were trimmed by 7 bases and 4 bases, with 7 bases remaining between them. CDR3 sequence (DNA): TGCAGCGCCCGTTTCACCGGGGAGCTGTTTTTT. It specifies CSARFTGELFF.

The gene calls are TRBV6-5 and TRBJ1-2, with 12 bases fitting TRBD1. J gave up 8 bases and V 0 bases, and 10 bases lay outside the gene matches. There are 17 residues in the CDR3. Germline CDR1 reads MNHEY; CDR2 reads SVGAGI. The CDR3 DNA follows: TGTGCCAGCAGTTACTCAAACTGGGACAGGGGGCTGGAGGGCTACACCTTC. It encodes CASSYSNWDRGLEGYTF.

This clonotype was counted ten times or more. The CDR3 DNA reads as TGTGCCAGCAGTCTCAACGTAGGGAACTATGGCTACACCTTC. Its translation: CASSLNVGNYGYTF. The chain carries TRBV12-3 or TRBV12-4 and TRBJ1-2, with unresolved D. The CDR3 is 14 amino acids. V was clipped by 5 bases and J by 2 bases, with 12 bases between them.

This clonotype occurred a few times. The chain is built from TRBV7-2 and TRBJ1-2; weak D call: TRBD1 (6 bases). The CDR3 length is 16 residues. Deletions cut 5 bases from V and 3 bases from J, with 19 bases between. CDR1 is SGHTA and CDR2 is FQGNSA in the germline V gene. CDR3 bases: TGTGCCAGCAGCCTAATTCCCGGGACAACAGACTATGGCTACACCTTC. This sequence encodes CASSLIPGTTDYGYTF.